This TCR beta chain appears in the sequencing data of a study of blood T cell repertoires in COVID-19. Study context: Acute and convalescent COVID-19 samples came from the United States, Italy and Spain. Sample material is recorded as cDNA or gDNA derived from T cells, B-cell-depleted T cells, or PBMCs.

The CDR3 covers 15 residues. Germline V gene data show CDR1 as SGHRS and CDR2 as YFSETQ. How the authors handled the data: Amplification with reference gene primers provided the estimates of nucleated cell counts. Generated by immunoSEQ multiplex PCR, the TCRdb table keeps only in-frame clones and is missing some. D and trimming come from the DNA, and the V and J calls and clone size come from that table. The data show about 190,000 clones, around 80% seen once. A note on this clone: At one end, the junction sequence differs from germline, possibly due to a read error.

J is TRBJ2-1 and V is TRBV5-1, with 7 bases lining up with TRBD2. The sample taken for sequencing was peripheral blood. This receptor was identified in a woman in her fifties or sixties with acute or convalescent COVID-19. CDR3 coding DNA: TGCGCCAGCAGCCGAGGCACGACTAGCTACAATGAACAGTTCTTC. This codes for CASSRGTTSYNEQFF.